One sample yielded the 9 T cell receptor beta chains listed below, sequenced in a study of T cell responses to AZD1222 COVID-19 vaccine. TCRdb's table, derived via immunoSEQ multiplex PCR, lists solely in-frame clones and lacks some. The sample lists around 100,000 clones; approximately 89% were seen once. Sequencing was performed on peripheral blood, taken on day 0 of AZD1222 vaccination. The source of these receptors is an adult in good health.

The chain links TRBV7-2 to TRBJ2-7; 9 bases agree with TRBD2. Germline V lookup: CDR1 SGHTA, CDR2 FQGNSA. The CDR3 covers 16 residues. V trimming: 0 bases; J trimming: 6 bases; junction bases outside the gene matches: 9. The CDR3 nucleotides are TGTGCCAGCAGCTTAGCGGCTAGCGGGGCATCTAGCGAGCAGTACTTC. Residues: CASSLAASGASSEQYF.

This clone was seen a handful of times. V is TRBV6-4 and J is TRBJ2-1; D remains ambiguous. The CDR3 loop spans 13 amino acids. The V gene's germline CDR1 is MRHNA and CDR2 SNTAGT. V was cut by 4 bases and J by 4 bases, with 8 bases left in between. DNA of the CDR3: TGTGCCAGCAGTGCGGGCCCTTACAATGAGCAGTTCTTC. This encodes CASSAGPYNEQFF.

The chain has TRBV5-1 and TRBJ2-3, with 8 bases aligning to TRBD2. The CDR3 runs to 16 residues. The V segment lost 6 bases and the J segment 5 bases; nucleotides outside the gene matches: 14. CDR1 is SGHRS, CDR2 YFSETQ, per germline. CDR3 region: CASTRPSGGPRDTQYF. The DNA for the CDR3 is TGCGCCAGCACCCGTCCCAGCGGGGGCCCCAGAGATACGCAGTATTTT.

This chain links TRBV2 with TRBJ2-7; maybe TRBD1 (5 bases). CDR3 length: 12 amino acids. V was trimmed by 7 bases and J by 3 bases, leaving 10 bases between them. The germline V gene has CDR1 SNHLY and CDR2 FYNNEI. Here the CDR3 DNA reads TGTGCCAGCACCCAGGGCTTCTACGAGCAGTACTTC. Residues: CASTQGFYEQYF.

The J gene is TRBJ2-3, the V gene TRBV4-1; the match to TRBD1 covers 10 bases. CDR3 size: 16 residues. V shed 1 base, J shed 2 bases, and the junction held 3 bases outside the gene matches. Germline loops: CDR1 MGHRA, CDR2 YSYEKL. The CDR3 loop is CASSQAGTGATDTQYF. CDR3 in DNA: TGCGCCAGCAGCCAAGCGGGGACAGGGGCCACAGATACGCAGTATTTT.

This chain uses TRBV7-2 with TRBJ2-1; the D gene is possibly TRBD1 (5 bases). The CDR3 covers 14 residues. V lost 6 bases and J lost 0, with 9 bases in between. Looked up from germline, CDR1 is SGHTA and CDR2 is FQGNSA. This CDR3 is CASRGPLSYNEQFF. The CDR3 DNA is TGTGCCAGCAGGGGGCCCCTCTCCTACAATGAGCAGTTCTTC.

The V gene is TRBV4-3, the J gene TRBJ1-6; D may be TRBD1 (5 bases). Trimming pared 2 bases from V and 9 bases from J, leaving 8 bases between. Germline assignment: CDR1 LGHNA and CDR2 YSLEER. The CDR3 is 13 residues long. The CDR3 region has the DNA TGCGCCAGCAGCCAATTGGGGGTTTCACCCCTCCACTTT. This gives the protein CASSQLGVSPLHF.

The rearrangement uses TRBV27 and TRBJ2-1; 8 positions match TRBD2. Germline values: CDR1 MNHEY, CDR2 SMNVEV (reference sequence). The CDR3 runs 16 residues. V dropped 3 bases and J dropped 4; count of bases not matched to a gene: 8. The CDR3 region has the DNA TGTGCCAGCAGTTTCGGGGGGGCTCCCTTGTACAATGAGCAGTTCTTC. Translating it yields CASSFGGAPLYNEQFF.

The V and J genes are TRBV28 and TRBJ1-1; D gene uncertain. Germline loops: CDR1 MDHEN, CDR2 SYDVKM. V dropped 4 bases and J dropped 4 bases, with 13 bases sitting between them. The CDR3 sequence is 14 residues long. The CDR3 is CASSSVSPPTEAFF. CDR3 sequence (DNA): TGTGCCAGCAGTTCAGTCTCACCCCCCACTGAAGCTTTCTTT.